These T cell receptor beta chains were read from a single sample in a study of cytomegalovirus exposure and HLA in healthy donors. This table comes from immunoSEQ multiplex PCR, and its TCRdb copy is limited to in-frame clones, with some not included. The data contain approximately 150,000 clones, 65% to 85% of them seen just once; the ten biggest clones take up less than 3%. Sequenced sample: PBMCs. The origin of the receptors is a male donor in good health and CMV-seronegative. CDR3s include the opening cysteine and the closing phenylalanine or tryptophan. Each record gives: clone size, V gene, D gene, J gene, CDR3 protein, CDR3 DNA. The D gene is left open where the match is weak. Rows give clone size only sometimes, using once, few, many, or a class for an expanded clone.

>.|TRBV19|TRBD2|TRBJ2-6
CASTGGKVTGANVLTF
TGTGCCAGCACGGGAGGGAAGGTTACTGGGGCCAACGTCCTGACTTTC
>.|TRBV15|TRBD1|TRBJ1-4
CATSRARQGAYNEKLFF
TGTGCCACCAGCAGAGCAAGACAGGGGGCCTATAATGAAAAACTGTTTTTT
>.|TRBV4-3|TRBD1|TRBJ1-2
CASSQEQGVSGYTF
TGCGCCAGCAGCCAAGAACAGGGGGTAAGCGGCTACACCTTC
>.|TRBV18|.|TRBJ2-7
CASSVSGNYEQYF
TGTGCCAGCTCAGTTTCAGGTAACTACGAGCAGTACTTC
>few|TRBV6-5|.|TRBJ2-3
CASKTGLGTDTQYF
TGTGCCAGCAAAACGGGTCTAGGCACAGATACGCAGTATTTT
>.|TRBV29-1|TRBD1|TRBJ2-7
CSVGPGTVPYEQYF
TGCAGCGTTGGACCTGGGACAGTCCCCTACGAGCAGTACTTC
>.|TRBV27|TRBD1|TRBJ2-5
CASRTTGTGEETQYF
TGTGCCAGCAGAACCACCGGGACAGGCGAGGAGACCCAGTACTTC
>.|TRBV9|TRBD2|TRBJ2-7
CASSVNRGGREQYF
TGTGCCAGCAGCGTAAATCGGGGAGGGCGGGAGCAGTACTTC
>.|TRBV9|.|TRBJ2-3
CASSGGGTDTQYF
TGTGCCAGCAGCGGGGGAGGCACAGATACGCAGTATTTT
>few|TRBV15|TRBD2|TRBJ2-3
CATSRVSSGRGFGTDTQYF
TGTGCCACCAGCAGAGTATCTAGCGGGAGGGGGTTTGGCACAGATACGCAGTATTTT
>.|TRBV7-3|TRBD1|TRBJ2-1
CASSPGTENNEQFF
TGTGCCAGCAGCCCCGGGACAGAGAACAATGAGCAGTTCTTC
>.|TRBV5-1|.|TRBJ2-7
CASSLALEQYF
TGCGCCAGCAGCTTGGCCCTCGAGCAGTACTTC
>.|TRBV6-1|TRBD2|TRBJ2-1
CASSGQGGTSGSYNEQFF
TGTGCCAGCAGTGGACAGGGTGGGACTAGCGGGTCCTACAATGAGCAGTTCTTC
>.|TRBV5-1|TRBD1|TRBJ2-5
CASSANRGLLAETQYF
TGCGCCAGCAGCGCTAACAGGGGGTTATTGGCAGAGACCCAGTACTTC
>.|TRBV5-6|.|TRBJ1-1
CASTGPGNTEAFF
TGTGCCAGCACAGGTCCCGGGAACACTGAAGCTTTCTTT
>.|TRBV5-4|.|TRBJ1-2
CASSLYFQGEGYTF
TGTGCCAGCAGCTTGTATTTCCAGGGTGAGGGCTACACCTTC
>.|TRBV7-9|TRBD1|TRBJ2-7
CASSFQDRAEQYF
TGTGCCAGCAGCTTTCAGGACAGGGCCGAGCAGTACTTC
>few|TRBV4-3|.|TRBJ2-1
CASSQGRGSYNEQFF
TGCGCCAGCAGCCAGGGGAGGGGGAGTTACAATGAGCAGTTCTTC
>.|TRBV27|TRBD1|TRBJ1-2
CASRGQAHGYTF
TGTGCCAGCAGAGGACAGGCCCATGGCTACACCTTC
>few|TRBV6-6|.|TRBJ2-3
CASSPGVTDTQYF
TGTGCCAGCAGCCCGGGGGTTACAGATACGCAGTATTTT
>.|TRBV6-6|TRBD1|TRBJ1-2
CASSPTGTGVPYGYTF
TGTGCCAGCAGCCCTACCGGGACAGGGGTCCCCTATGGCTACACCTTC
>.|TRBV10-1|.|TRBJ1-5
CASSEGHTYSNQPQHF
TGCGCCAGCAGTGAGGGACATACATATAGCAATCAGCCCCAGCATTTT
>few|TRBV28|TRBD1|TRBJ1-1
CASRIQGAGTEAFF
TGTGCCAGCAGGATACAGGGGGCCGGAACTGAAGCTTTCTTT
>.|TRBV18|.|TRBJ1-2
CASSPLDRTNYGYTF
TGTGCCAGCTCACCACTGGACAGAACTAACTATGGCTACACCTTC
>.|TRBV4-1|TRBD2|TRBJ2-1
CASSQDPPRGGGEQFF
TGCGCCAGCAGCCAAGATCCCCCCCGGGGCGGGGGTGAGCAGTTCTTC
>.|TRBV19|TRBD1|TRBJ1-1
CASQDRDGAEAFF
TGTGCCAGCCAAGACAGGGACGGCGCTGAAGCTTTCTTT
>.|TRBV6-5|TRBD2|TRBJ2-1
CASRDYSYNEQFF
TGTGCCAGCCGGGACTACAGTTACAATGAGCAGTTCTTC
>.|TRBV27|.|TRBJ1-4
CASSPMTGTGEKLFF
TGTGCCAGCAGTCCGATGACAGGAACAGGGGAAAAACTGTTTTTT
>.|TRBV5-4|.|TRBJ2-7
CASSLEVRAYEQYF
TGTGCCAGCAGCTTGGAGGTCAGGGCCTACGAGCAGTACTTC
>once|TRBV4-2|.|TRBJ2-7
CASSQDLRSYEQYF
TGTGCCAGCAGCCAAGATCTACGGAGCTACGAGCAGTACTTC